These 12 T cell receptor beta chains were all obtained from the same sample, sequenced in a study of Tregs in tolerant kidney transplant recipients. Here immunoSEQ multiplex PCR was the method, and the copy in TCRdb shows in-frame clones only, minus some. The table counts 50,000 or so clones; 0.83% lies in the top ten. The material was CD4+ T cells from blood, obtained before the transplant. These TCRs come from a human donor who received a combined kidney and bone marrow transplant.

As to this clone: Coverage ceases 3 residues before the CDR3 finishes, and the germline J gene fills in the end. This chain uses TRBV6-2 or TRBV6-3 with TRBJ2-7; D remains unclear. Germline V gives CDR1 MNHEY, CDR2 SVGEGT. The V gene lost 5 bases and the J gene lost 4 bases, with 9 bases spanning the gap. This CDR3 comprises 12 residues. The CDR3 loop reads CASSPHSYEQYF. The covered CDR3 bases are TGTGCCAGCAGTCCCCACAGTTACGAG.

Concerning this clone: The CDR3 extends 3 residues past the end of the read, so its final part is completed from the germline J gene. This chain links TRBV7-7 with TRBJ2-3; D remains ambiguous. This CDR3 region has 14 residues. Trimming stripped 0 bases from V and 2 bases from J, with 6 bases between. Germline CDR1 is SSHAT and CDR2 is FNYEAQ (reference sequence). Here the CDR3 reads CASSLARVTDTQYF. The CDR3 bases that were read are TGTGCCAGCAGCTTAGCCCGGGTCACAGATACG. Full variable domain (outside the CDR3, taken from reference TRBV7-7 and TRBJ2-3): GAGVSQSPRYKVTKRGQDVTLRCDPISSHATLYWYQQALGQGPEFLTYFNYEAQPDKSGLPSDRFSAERPEGSISTLTIQRTEQRDSAMYRCASSLARVTDTQYFGPGTRLTVL.

Remarks on this clone: The read finishes 3 residues shy of the CDR3 end, and the germline J gene is used to complete it. The V gene is TRBV6-2 or TRBV6-3, the J gene TRBJ1-2, with TRBD1 matching 7 bases. The length of the CDR3 is 14 residues. From germline, CDR1 is MNHEY and CDR2 SVGEGT. After removal of 7 bases from V and 4 bases from J, the junction contained 9 bases not matched to a gene. This chain's CDR3 is CASTQGGHIYGYTF. CDR3 DNA (partial): TGTGCCAGCACCCAGGGGGGACACATCTATGGC.

Note on this clone: Read data end 3 residues before the CDR3 end; the end is taken from the germline J gene. The V and J genes are TRBV5-1 and TRBJ1-5; D might be TRBD1 (6 bases). The germline V gene encodes CDR1 SGHRS and CDR2 YFSETQ. This CDR3 comprises 15 residues. V gave up 0 bases and J gave up 1 base, with 8 bases separating them. CDR3 DNA (partial): TGCGCCAGCAGCTTGGGGGGGCAGAGCAATCAGCCC. Protein sequence: CASSLGGQSNQP. The full CDR3 is CASSLGGQSNQPQHF.

A word on this clone: The read finishes 3 residues shy of the CDR3 end, and the germline J gene is used to complete it. The chain links TRBV6-2 or TRBV6-3 to TRBJ2-7; D gene uncertain. CDR3 size: 15 residues. Germline CDR1 and CDR2: MNHEY and SVGEGT. The CDR3 DNA, read in part, is TGTGCTTGCCGCACGCGGCCGCAACGCCCGCACGAG. Translation: CACRTRPQRPHE. The whole CDR3 is CACRTRPQRPHEQYF.

CDR3 protein: CASSLDGQGNNEQFF. CDR3 DNA (partial): TGCGCCAGCAGCTTGGACGGACAGGGTAACAATGAG. J is TRBJ2-1 and V is TRBV5-1, with TRBD1 matching over 8 bases. The missing CDR3 end, 3 residues past where the read stops, is filled in from the germline J gene. Looked up from germline, CDR1 is SGHRS and CDR2 is YFSETQ. V shed 0 bases, J shed 5 bases, and the junction held 4 bases outside the gene matches. CDR3 length: 15 amino acids.

The covered CDR3 bases are TGTGCCAGCCGCCGGGGACAGCTGAACACCGGGGAG. Encoded protein: CASRRGQLNTGE. In full, the CDR3 is CASRRGQLNTGELFF. The rearrangement uses TRBV6-2 or TRBV6-3 and TRBJ2-2, with TRBD1 matching 7 bases. From the germline J gene comes the end of the CDR3, since the read stops 3 residues before it. The V and J ends lost 8 bases and 1 base, in that order; junction bases with no gene match: 7. The CDR3 has 15 residues. Germline-derived CDR1 and CDR2 are MNHEY and SVGEGT.

Comments on this clone: The read halts 3 residues ahead of the CDR3 end, with the missing end drawn from the germline J gene. This sequence joins TRBV2 and TRBJ1-5, with D possibly TRBD1 on 5 matching bases. Germline lookup yields CDR1 SNHLY and CDR2 FYNNEI. The CDR3 extends over 16 amino acids. Trimming took off 7 bases at V and 2 bases at J, with 18 bases between the two ends. The sequenced part of the CDR3 DNA is TGTGCCAGCATCTCCCGGGAAGGGGATGGCAATCAGCCC. This codes for CASISREGDGNQP. The whole CDR3 sequence is CASISREGDGNQPQHF.

On this clone: The read gets to within 3 residues of the CDR3 end, and the germline J gene fills in the rest. This sequence joins TRBV19 and TRBJ2-1; no definite D call. Trimming removed 4 bases at V and 0 bases at J, with 13 bases between. The CDR3 extends over 16 amino acids. CDR1 and CDR2 (germline): LNHDA, SQIVND (reference sequence). CDR3 in amino acids: CASSTPDASSYNEQFF. The CDR3 DNA, read in part, is TGTGCCAGTAGTACCCCTGACGCTAGCTCCTACAATGAG.

Points on this clone: The read terminates 3 residues ahead of where the CDR3 ends, so the germline J gene completes it. V gene TRBV19 combines with J gene TRBJ1-1, with a tentative D call TRBD1 (5 bases). This CDR3 is 17 amino acids long. CDR1 LNHDA and CDR2 SQIVND come from the germline V gene (reference sequence). V gave up 4 bases and J gave up 3 bases, with 21 bases separating them. The part of the CDR3 DNA that was read is TGTGCCAGTAGTACTACCTCAGGGATGGATAGGGACACTGAA. It is translated as CASSTTSGMDRDTE. The whole CDR3 is CASSTTSGMDRDTEAFF. Drawing the rest from reference TRBV19 and TRBJ1-1, the complete variable domain is DGGITQSPKYLFRKEGQNVTLSCEQNLNHDAMYWYRQDPGQGLRLIYYSQIVNDFQKGDIAEGYSVSREKKESFPLTVTSAQKNPTAFYLCASSTTSGMDRDTEAFFGQGTRLTVV.

A word on this clone: The sequenced fragment ends 3 residues before the CDR3 boundary, so the rest is inferred from the germline J gene. The V and J genes are TRBV5-6 and TRBJ2-3; 12 bases agree with TRBD2. This CDR3 is built from 15 residues. V shed 0 bases and J 5 bases; nucleotides not matched to a gene: 1. CDR1 and CDR2 (germline): SGHDT, YYEEEE. The covered CDR3 bases are TGTGCCAGCAGCTTGGGACTAGCGGGAGAAGATACG. This codes for CASSLGLAGEDT. The CDR3 in its entirety is CASSLGLAGEDTQYF. Together with reference TRBV5-6 and TRBJ2-3, the CDR3 gives the full variable domain: DAGVTQSPTHLIKTRGQQVTLRCSPKSGHDTVSWYQQALGQGPQFIFQYYEEEERQRGNFPDRFSGHQFPNYSSELNVNALLLGDSALYLCASSLGLAGEDTQYFGPGTRLTVL.

Worth noting for this clone: The sequenced fragment ends 3 residues before the CDR3 boundary, so the rest is inferred from the germline J gene. The chain has TRBV5-1 and TRBJ1-6, with 9 positions matching TRBD1. The CDR3 loop spans 14 amino acids. The V gene end was trimmed by 3 bases and the J gene end by 9 bases; junction bases not matched to a gene: 4. Germline loops: CDR1 SGHRS, CDR2 YFSETQ. The covered CDR3 bases are TGCGCCAGCAGCTGGACAGGGGCGCCTTCACCC. Translation gives CASSWTGAPSP. The entire CDR3 sequence reads CASSWTGAPSPLHF.